A single sample is the source of the 21 T cell receptor beta chains below, sequenced in a study of control samples from healthy donors and cancer patients. Profiling relied on immunoSEQ multiplex PCR, and the TCRdb table lists in-frame clones only, not all of them. The sample lists 20,000 or so clones, 88% seen once, with about 10% in the top ten. Sample: PBMCs. These receptors all come from a woman between 55 and 75 years old with head and neck cancer.

The chain couples TRBV5-1 to TRBJ2-7; maybe TRBD1 (6 bases). The CDR3 has 15 amino acids. Trimming cost V 1 base and J 1 base, with 12 bases left between them. The V gene's germline CDR1 is SGHRS and CDR2 YFSETQ. Here the CDR3 DNA reads TGCGCCAGCAGCTTGTGGGCAGGGGAATCCTACGAGCAGTACTTC. Translation: CASSLWAGESYEQYF.

The chain has TRBV4-1 and TRBJ1-6; D possibly corresponds to TRBD1 (6 bases). Germline lookup yields CDR1 MGHRA and CDR2 YSYEKL. CDR3 length: 17 amino acids. Deletions cut 0 bases from V and 2 bases from J, with 11 bases between. In DNA, the CDR3 is TGCGCCAGCAGCCAAGACAGGGGCAGCGCCTATAATTCACCCCTCCACTTT. Translation gives CASSQDRGSAYNSPLHF.

This sequence joins TRBV19 and TRBJ1-1; D remains ambiguous. Germline V CDR1 and CDR2: LNHDA, SQIVND (reference sequence). Trimming pared 3 bases from V and 5 bases from J, leaving 16 bases between. The CDR3 is 15 residues long. CDR3 in amino acids: CASSMLFEFRTEAFF. CDR3 in DNA: TGTGCCAGTAGTATGCTATTTGAGTTCCGAACTGAAGCTTTCTTT. Full variable domain (remainder filled in from reference TRBV19 and TRBJ1-1): DGGITQSPKYLFRKEGQNVTLSCEQNLNHDAMYWYRQDPGQGLRLIYYSQIVNDFQKGDIAEGYSVSREKKESFPLTVTSAQKNPTAFYLCASSMLFEFRTEAFFGQGTRLTVV.

This clone was observed a single time. The J gene is TRBJ2-5, the V gene TRBV6-5; D is unclear. Germline CDR1 and CDR2: MNHEY and SVGAGI. V lost 6 bases and J 4 bases, leaving 18 bases between the germline ends. The CDR3 loop spans 15 amino acids. The CDR3 DNA reads TGTGCCAGCAGGACGGAGTTTCTCTTGTCAGAGACCCAGTACTTC. This gives the protein CASRTEFLLSETQYF.

The chain joins TRBV19 to TRBJ1-1; no definite D call. The V gene's germline CDR1 is LNHDA and CDR2 SQIVND (reference sequence). V gave up 6 bases and J gave up 3 bases, with 11 bases separating them. The CDR3 has 13 residues. CDR3 in DNA: TGTGCCAGTAGCCGCAGGCTTCACACTGAAGCTTTCTTT. Translating gives CASSRRLHTEAFF.

The V call is TRBV28, the J call TRBJ2-1, with 9 bases identical to TRBD2. Germline CDR1 MDHEN, CDR2 SYDVKM. V lost 10 bases, J lost 5 bases, and 9 bases stayed unmatched. There are 14 residues in the CDR3. The CDR3 bases are TGTGCCACCTTAGCGGGAGTTGGCCACAATGAGCAGTTCTTC. This translates into CATLAGVGHNEQFF. Based on the CDR3 plus reference TRBV28 and TRBJ2-1, the full variable domain is DVKVTQSSRYLVKRTGEKVFLECVQDMDHENMFWYRQDPGLGLRLIYFSYDVKMKEKGDIPEGYSVSREKKERFSLILESASTNQTSMYLCATLAGVGHNEQFFGPGTRLTVL.

This chain connects TRBV3-1 (or the pseudogene TRBV3-2) to TRBJ1-6; TRBD1 matches 8 bases. CDR3 length: 14 residues. The junction had 3 bases not matched to a gene; V was cut back by 4 bases and J by 7 bases. The V gene's germline CDR1 is LGHDT and CDR2 YNNKEL (reference sequence). This CDR3 is CASSRGQANSPLHF. The CDR3 DNA is TGTGCCAGCAGCCGGGGACAGGCCAATTCACCCCTCCACTTT.

The rearrangement uses TRBV19 and TRBJ2-6; 12 positions match TRBD1. Germline V gene lookup returns CDR1 LNHDA and CDR2 SQIVND (reference sequence). The CDR3 sequence is 17 residues long. Trimming at V came to 7 bases and at J to 1 base, leaving 5 bases not matched to a gene. CDR3 nucleotides: TGTGCCAGTACGGGACAGGGGGCTGCTTCTGGGGCCAACGTCCTGACTTTC. It is translated as CASTGQGAASGANVLTF.

This sequence joins TRBV5-6 and TRBJ1-1; TRBD1 aligns across 8 bases. V shed 1 base and J 11 bases; nucleotides not matched to a gene: 7. There are 13 residues in the CDR3. Germline-derived CDR1 and CDR2 are SGHDT and YYEEEE. The CDR3 spells CASSLRTGRGAFF. CDR3 DNA sequence: TGTGCCAGCAGCTTGAGGACAGGGCGAGGTGCTTTCTTT. Complete variable domain (other parts from reference TRBV5-6 and TRBJ1-1): DAGVTQSPTHLIKTRGQQVTLRCSPKSGHDTVSWYQQALGQGPQFIFQYYEEEERQRGNFPDRFSGHQFPNYSSELNVNALLLGDSALYLCASSLRTGRGAFFGQGTRLTVV.

The J gene is TRBJ1-1, the V gene TRBV19, with 9 bases identical to TRBD1. Germline assignment: CDR1 LNHDA and CDR2 SQIVND (reference sequence). This CDR3 comprises 14 residues. The ends lost 6 bases at V and 5 bases at J; junction bases unmatched: 7. The CDR3 nucleotides read TGTGCCAGTAGGCAACAGGGGGCGAAGACTGAAGCTTTCTTT. Its protein product is CASRQQGAKTEAFF.

The chain is built from TRBV19 and TRBJ1-1, with TRBD1 matching over 7 bases. Germline loops: CDR1 LNHDA, CDR2 SQIVND (reference sequence). V shed 5 bases and J 1 base; nucleotides not matched to a gene: 10. This CDR3 is 16 amino acids long. Here the CDR3 DNA reads TGTGCCAGTAGTTCCGGTCGGGCAGGGGGGAACACTGAAGCTTTCTTT. Translated: CASSSGRAGGNTEAFF.

The J gene is TRBJ2-7, the V gene TRBV19, with D hard to call. Trimming removed 9 bases from V and 4 bases from J, with 10 bases in between. The germline V gene encodes CDR1 LNHDA and CDR2 SQIVND (reference sequence). The CDR3 covers 11 residues. The CDR3 DNA sequence: TGTGCCAGCGGAAAAGGGTACGAGCAGTACTTC. Encoded protein: CASGKGYEQYF.

The chain carries TRBV5-8 and TRBJ1-2; TRBD1 might be the D (6 bases). Germline V CDR1 and CDR2: SGHTS, YDEGEE. The CDR3 is 14 amino acids. The V gene lost 4 bases and the J gene lost 5 bases, with 15 bases spanning the gap. CDR3 sequence: CASSPTGSGYGYTF. In nucleotides, the CDR3 is TGTGCCAGCAGCCCCACAGGGAGCGGGTATGGCTACACCTTC.

This clone was observed once. The chain carries TRBV27 and TRBJ1-1; weak D call: TRBD1 (6 bases). This CDR3 comprises 15 residues. Trimming removed 2 bases at V and 4 bases at J, with 14 bases between. Germline V gene sequence: CDR1 MNHEY, CDR2 SMNVEV (reference sequence). The CDR3 bases are TGTGCCAGCAGTTTAGTGAGGCAGGGGTTCACTGAAGCTTTCTTT. It is translated as CASSLVRQGFTEAFF.

In DNA, the CDR3 is TGCGCCAGCAGCCCTCTGGACAGACGAGATACGCAGTATTTT. Protein product: CASSPLDRRDTQYF. This sequence joins TRBV5-1 and TRBJ2-3, with D maybe TRBD1 (6 bases). The germline CDR1 and CDR2 sequences are SGHRS and YFSETQ. Trimming removed 4 bases from V and 5 bases from J, with 14 bases in between. This CDR3 contains 14 residues.

This chain joins TRBV19 and TRBJ1-2; no definite D call. Per germline, CDR1 LNHDA and CDR2 SQIVND (reference sequence). The CDR3 spans 12 residues. Trimming removed 7 bases from V and 7 bases from J, with 13 bases in between. The CDR3 region has the DNA TGTGCCAGTACCGATACGTTCAGTGGCTACACCTTC. It specifies CASTDTFSGYTF.

This chain links TRBV27 with TRBJ2-2; TRBD2 matches 10 bases. V lost 2 bases to trimming and J lost 5 bases; unmatched junction nucleotides: 17. Germline CDR1 is MNHEY and CDR2 is SMNVEV (reference sequence). This CDR3 contains 20 residues. The CDR3 loop reads CASSLRFHLTSGRATGELFF. The CDR3 nucleotides are TGTGCCAGCAGTTTAAGGTTTCATCTTACGAGCGGGAGGGCGACCGGGGAGCTGTTTTTT.

The gene calls are TRBV5-1 and TRBJ2-1, with 13 bases that match TRBD2. V lost 5 bases to trimming and J lost 8 bases; unmatched junction nucleotides: 7. The CDR3 is 15 residues long. The germline V gene encodes CDR1 SGHRS and CDR2 YFSETQ. The CDR3 sequence: CASRRTSGSFDEQFF. CDR3 sequence (DNA): TGCGCCAGCAGACGGACTAGCGGGAGTTTTGATGAGCAGTTCTTC.

This clone has just one count. The chain links TRBV5-1 to TRBJ2-6; tentative D call: TRBD1 (5 bases). V was clipped by 4 bases and J by 2 bases, with 10 bases between them. The CDR3 runs 15 residues. CDR1 SGHRS and CDR2 YFSETQ come from the germline V gene. CDR3 region: CASSPAGPGANVLTF. The CDR3 region has the DNA TGCGCCAGCAGCCCGGCAGGGCCTGGGGCCAACGTCCTGACTTTC. The complete variable domain, with remaining parts taken from reference TRBV5-1 and TRBJ2-6, reads KAGVTQTPRYLIKTRGQQVTLSCSPISGHRSVSWYQQTPGQGLQFLFEYFSETQRNKGNFPGRFSGRQFSNSRSEMNVSTLELGDSALYLCASSPAGPGANVLTFGAGSRLTVL.

The chain uses TRBV5-6 and TRBJ2-3; D not resolved. CDR1 and CDR2 from the germline V gene are SGHDT and YYEEEE. This CDR3 spans 14 amino acids. V was clipped by 5 bases and J by 2 bases, with 12 bases between them. The CDR3, as DNA: TGTGCCAGCAGAACGCTTATCCCCACAGATACGCAGTATTTT. It translates to CASRTLIPTDTQYF.

This chain links TRBV28 with TRBJ2-7; 10 bases map to TRBD2. This CDR3 region has 16 residues. From germline, CDR1 is MDHEN and CDR2 SYDVKM. After removal of 5 bases from V and 0 bases from J, the junction contained 7 bases not matched to a gene. This CDR3 reads CASSNPGLASSYEQYF. DNA for the CDR3: TGTGCCAGCAGTAATCCGGGACTAGCGTCCTCCTACGAGCAGTACTTC.